These 2 T cell receptor beta chains were sequenced from one sample in a study of blood T cell repertoires in COVID-19. Sequencing was performed with immunoSEQ multiplex PCR; in TCRdb, only in-frame clones are kept and a portion is missing. The repertoire has under 95,000 clones, roughly 84% of them found once; the top ten carry 30% to 35%. Sequencing input: peripheral blood. These receptors were taken from a woman older than 75 with active or convalescent COVID-19.

The chain is built from TRBV9 and TRBJ2-2; D may be TRBD1 (5 bases). With 2 bases removed from V and 4 bases from J, the gap between germline ends came to 12 bases. The CDR3 runs 15 residues. Germline assignment: CDR1 SGDLS and CDR2 YYNGEE. The CDR3 DNA follows: TGTGCCAGCAGCGTCACCCCAGGGTCCACCGGGGAGCTGTTTTTT. Protein: CASSVTPGSTGELFF. The full variable domain, completed using reference TRBV9 and TRBJ2-2, is DSGVTQTPKHLITATGQRVTLRCSPRSGDLSVYWYQQSLDQGLQFLIQYYNGEERAKGNILERFSAQQFPDLHSELNLSSLELGDSALYFCASSVTPGSTGELFFGEGSRLTVL.

The DNA for the CDR3 is TGTGCCGACCGGGGAGGGGCTGCTGAAGCTTTCTTT. Its translation is CADRGGAAEAFF. The rearrangement joins TRBV2 to TRBJ1-1, with TRBD1 as a possible D gene (5 bases). The CDR3 runs 12 residues. Germline values: CDR1 SNHLY, CDR2 FYNNEI. The germline V and J ends were trimmed by 11 bases and 6 bases, with 16 bases remaining between them.